The 17 T cell receptor beta chains listed next were all sequenced from one sample in a study of OX40 agonist ivuxolimab in advanced cancers. This table comes from immunoSEQ multiplex PCR, and its TCRdb copy is limited to in-frame clones, with some not included. The sample has 72,000 or so clones; around 90% are singletons. Sequences were derived from CD4+ or CD8+ T cells sorted from blood, sampled in a trial of the OX40 agonist ivuxolimab. These receptors came from an adult with an advanced solid tumor such as melanoma, head and neck, liver or kidney cancer.

This clone appeared a single time. This rearrangement joins TRBV6-6 to TRBJ1-2; D is unresolved. This CDR3 is built from 14 residues. Looked up from germline, CDR1 is MNHNY and CDR2 is SVGAGI (reference sequence). Trimming took off 9 bases at V and 4 bases at J, with 18 bases between the two ends. As DNA, the CDR3 is TGTGCCAGTCAACCTAACATCGCGTCCTATGGCTACACCTTC. Translation gives CASQPNIASYGYTF.

The genes are TRBV19 and TRBJ2-1, with 7 bases that match TRBD2. CDR1 is LNHDA and CDR2 is SQIVND in the germline V gene (reference sequence). Trimming cost V 4 bases and J 3 bases; bases outside gene matches: 6. The CDR3 has 15 amino acids. For the CDR3, the DNA is TGTGCCAGTAGTACCGCTAGGACTAGCTACAATGAGCAGTTCTTC. Translation gives CASSTARTSYNEQFF. The full variable domain, its missing parts supplied by reference TRBV19 and TRBJ2-1, is DGGITQSPKYLFRKEGQNVTLSCEQNLNHDAMYWYRQDPGQGLRLIYYSQIVNDFQKGDIAEGYSVSREKKESFPLTVTSAQKNPTAFYLCASSTARTSYNEQFFGPGTRLTVL.

This chain links TRBV29-1 with TRBJ2-7, with 14 positions matching TRBD2. The length of the CDR3 is 16 residues. With 3 bases clipped from V and 7 bases from J, the junction kept 11 bases outside the gene matches. Germline values: CDR1 SQVTM, CDR2 ANQGSEA. The CDR3 DNA is TGCAGCGTTGATAGGGGTGGGACTAGCGGGGGCGGTGAGCAGTACTTC. This encodes CSVDRGGTSGGGEQYF.

The chain has TRBV7-9 and TRBJ2-1, with TRBD2 matching 7 bases. J was trimmed by 5 bases and V by 2 bases; bases with no gene match: 18. CDR3 size: 19 residues. Germline values: CDR1 SEHNR, CDR2 FQNEAQ (reference sequence). The CDR3 loop reads CASSLSGTGGDYQDNEQFF. CDR3 in DNA: TGTGCCAGCAGCTTAAGCGGTACGGGAGGCGATTATCAGGACAATGAGCAGTTCTTC.

V usage is TRBV6-5 and J usage is TRBJ1-4; D is ambiguous. Germline V CDR1 and CDR2: MNHEY, SVGAGI. V was shortened by 6 bases and J by 1 base, with 12 bases between the two germline ends. The CDR3 has 15 amino acids. The CDR3, as DNA: TGTGCCAGCAGAACCTCGGTGAGAACTAATGAAAAACTGTTTTTT. It is translated as CASRTSVRTNEKLFF.

The chain is built from TRBV20-1 and TRBJ2-1, with a weak D call TRBD1 (5 bases). The CDR3 extends over 11 amino acids. Trimming shortened V by 3 bases and J by 10 bases, and 10 bases separated the two germline ends. In germline, CDR1 is DFQATT, CDR2 SNEGSKA (reference sequence). CDR3 coding DNA: TGCAGTGCTAGTGGGGCTCAGGAGCAGTTCTTC. It codes for CSASGAQEQFF.

The chain links TRBV4-2 to TRBJ2-1, with TRBD2 matching over 9 bases. Germline V gene data show CDR1 as LGHNA and CDR2 as YNFKEQ. CDR3 size: 16 residues. V lost 0 bases and J lost 7; bases outside the gene matches: 7. The CDR3 spells CASSQDWSGGRNEQFF. The CDR3, as DNA: TGTGCCAGCAGCCAAGATTGGAGCGGGGGGAGGAATGAGCAGTTCTTC.

The chain joins TRBV7-2 to TRBJ1-3; D is undetermined. Germline CDR1 reads SGHTA; CDR2 reads FQGNSA. The ends were cut back, 5 bases at V and 1 base at J, with 15 bases in the middle. The CDR3 has 16 residues. In DNA form, the CDR3 reads TGTGCCAGCAGCCCAATGGAGGGAAGGTCTGGAAACACCATATATTTT. This sequence encodes CASSPMEGRSGNTIYF.

With respect to this clone: At one boundary the junction diverges from the germline segment, which might be a read error. The J gene is TRBJ2-2, the V gene TRBV6-9; D tentatively fits TRBD1 or TRBD2 (5 bases each). The CDR3 consists of 12 residues. Germline loops: CDR1 MNHGY, CDR2 SVAAGI. Here the CDR3 reads CASWGLHRGAVF. CDR3 bases: TGTGCTTCGTGGGGGTTGCACCGGGGAGCTGTTTTT.

The rearrangement joins TRBV6-5 to TRBJ2-5, with D perhaps matching TRBD1 or TRBD2 (5 bases each). This CDR3 spans 15 amino acids. The V end was cut by 3 bases, the J end by 4 bases, with 15 bases between. In germline, CDR1 is MNHEY, CDR2 SVGAGI. CDR3 amino acids: CASSYGTGTRETQYF. The CDR3 DNA is TGTGCCAGCAGTTATGGGACGGGCACAAGAGAGACCCAGTACTTC.

The J gene is TRBJ2-1, the V gene TRBV30; D is uncertain. Looked up from germline, CDR1 is GTSNPN and CDR2 is SVGIG (reference sequence). The CDR3 spans 11 residues. Trimming left V 1 base short and J 5 bases short, with 3 bases between. This CDR3 reads CAWSAHNEQFF. Written as DNA, the CDR3 is TGTGCCTGGAGTGCCCACAATGAGCAGTTCTTC.

The chain links TRBV19 to TRBJ1-1; 10 bases align to TRBD1. The V gene end was trimmed by 7 bases and the J gene end by 6 bases; junction bases not matched to a gene: 8. The CDR3 is made up of 14 amino acids. Germline lookup yields CDR1 LNHDA and CDR2 SQIVND (reference sequence). The CDR3 loop is CASTPPGTGAEAFF. The CDR3 coding sequence is TGTGCCAGTACTCCCCCCGGGACAGGGGCTGAAGCTTTCTTT.

The J gene is TRBJ1-5, the V gene TRBV30, with TRBD1 as a possible D gene (5 bases). The CDR3 is made up of 14 amino acids. Germline CDR1 and CDR2: GTSNPN and SVGIG (reference sequence). The germline V and J ends were trimmed by 2 bases and 1 base, with 9 bases remaining between them. In DNA, the CDR3 is TGTGCCTGGAGTTTAGGGGTGAGCAATCAGCCCCAGCATTTT. Amino acid sequence: CAWSLGVSNQPQHF.

The chain uses TRBV7-2 and TRBJ1-5; weak D call: TRBD1 (5 bases). CDR1 is SGHTA and CDR2 is FQGNSA in the germline V gene. CDR3 size: 16 residues. V lost 6 bases, J lost 0 bases, and 15 bases lay in between. The CDR3 DNA is TGTGCCAGCAGAAAGGGGCCGGAAGTTAGCAATCAGCCCCAGCATTTT. Translated: CASRKGPEVSNQPQHF.

V usage is TRBV25-1 and J usage is TRBJ1-5; D may be TRBD1 (6 bases). CDR3 length equals 12 residues. The V and J ends lost 5 bases and 6 bases respectively, with 8 bases between them. Germline values: CDR1 MGHDK, CDR2 SYGVNS. In DNA form, the CDR3 reads TGTGCCAGCAGTAGGGGGAGTCAGCCCCAGCATTTT. The encoded protein is CASSRGSQPQHF.

This clone was recorded only once. V gene TRBV30 combines with J gene TRBJ2-7; no clear D gene. The CDR3 length is 14 residues. In germline, CDR1 is GTSNPN, CDR2 SVGIG (reference sequence). Trimming removed 3 bases at V and 0 bases at J, with 12 bases between. This CDR3 is CAWRTTRSSYEQYF. CDR3 nucleotides: TGTGCCTGGAGGACCACTCGCAGCTCCTACGAGCAGTACTTC.

J is TRBJ1-2 and V is TRBV5-4; TRBD1 might be the D (5 bases). Trimming took 1 base from V and 8 from J, leaving 12 bases between them. There are 13 residues in the CDR3. Germline V gives CDR1 SGHNT, CDR2 YYREEE (reference sequence). The CDR3 DNA is TGTGCCAGCAGCTTGCAGGGAGGGAGGGGCTACACCTTC. Its protein is CASSLQGGRGYTF.